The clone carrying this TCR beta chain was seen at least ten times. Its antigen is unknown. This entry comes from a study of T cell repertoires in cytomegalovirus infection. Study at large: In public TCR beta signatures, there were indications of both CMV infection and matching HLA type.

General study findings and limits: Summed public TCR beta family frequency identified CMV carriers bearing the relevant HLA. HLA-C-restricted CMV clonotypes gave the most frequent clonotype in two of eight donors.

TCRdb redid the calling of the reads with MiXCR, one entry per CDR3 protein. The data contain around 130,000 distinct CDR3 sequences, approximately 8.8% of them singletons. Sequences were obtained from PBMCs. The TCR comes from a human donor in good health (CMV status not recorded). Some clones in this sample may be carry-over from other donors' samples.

CDR3 sequence (DNA): TGTGCCAGCAGCCTATCGGACAGGGTGAACACTGAAGCTTTCTTT. Encoded protein: CASSLSDRVNTEAFF. The chain combines TRBV28 with TRBJ1-1; 8 bases are a match to TRBD1. The V gene end was trimmed by 6 bases and the J gene end by 0 bases; junction bases not matched to a gene: 6. Germline lookup yields CDR1 MDHEN and CDR2 SYDVKM. The CDR3 is 15 amino acids.